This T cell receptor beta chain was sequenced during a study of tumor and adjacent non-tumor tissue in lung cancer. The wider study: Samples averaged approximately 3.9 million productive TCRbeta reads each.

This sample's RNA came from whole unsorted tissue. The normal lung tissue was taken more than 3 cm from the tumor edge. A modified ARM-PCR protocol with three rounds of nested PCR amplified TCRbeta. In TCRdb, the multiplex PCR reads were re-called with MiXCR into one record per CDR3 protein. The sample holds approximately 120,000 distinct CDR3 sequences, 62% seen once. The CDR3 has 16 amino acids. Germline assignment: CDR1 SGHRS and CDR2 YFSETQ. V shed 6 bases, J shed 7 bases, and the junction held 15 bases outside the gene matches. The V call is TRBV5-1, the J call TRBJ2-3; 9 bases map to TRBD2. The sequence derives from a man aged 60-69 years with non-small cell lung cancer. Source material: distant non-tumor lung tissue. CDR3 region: CASTGTSRRRANTQYF. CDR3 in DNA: TGCGCCAGCACCGGGACTAGCAGGAGAAGGGCCAATACGCAGTATTTT.